Below, 32 T cell receptor beta chains from the same sample are listed, as sequenced in a study of CD8+ T cells in alopecia areata. Investigators isolated RNA and reverse transcribed it into cDNA to act as the sequencing template. Only in-frame clones appear in the TCRdb table, and some are missing; sequencing was by immunoSEQ multiplex PCR. The sample comprises 100,000 to 150,000 clones, roughly 50% of which are singletons, and about 17% rests with the top ten. The sample consisted of CD8+ T cells sorted from blood, taken at week 0. These receptor sequences come from a human donor with alopecia areata.

The chain has TRBV5-4 and TRBJ1-5; possibly TRBD1 for D (5 bases). Trimming took 5 bases from V and 7 from J, leaving 13 bases between them. The CDR3 length is 13 residues. The V gene's germline CDR1 is SGHNT and CDR2 YYREEE (reference sequence). CDR3: CASSRGGGQPQHF. DNA of the CDR3: TGTGCCAGCAGTCGGGGCGGGGGACAGCCCCAGCATTTT.

Of note for this clone: Other nucleotide sequences in the sample specify the same CDR3. The chain joins TRBV29-1 to TRBJ1-1; D is perhaps TRBD1 (5 bases). V lost 4 bases and J 3 bases, leaving 12 bases between the germline ends. CDR1 and CDR2 from the germline V gene are SQVTM and ANQGSEA. CDR3 length: 13 residues. CDR3 in DNA: TGCAGCGTTGTGGGGGGGAAGGACACTGAAGCTTTCTTT. It encodes CSVVGGKDTEAFF.

This clone was seen a single time. The chain employs TRBV4-3 and TRBJ2-1; no clear D gene. Germline V gene data show CDR1 as LGHNA and CDR2 as YSLEER. The CDR3 sequence is 12 residues long. Trimming cost V 3 bases and J 6 bases, with 6 bases left between them. Written as DNA, the CDR3 is TGCGCCAGCAGCCAGCGACGCAATGAGCAGTTCTTC. Protein: CASSQRRNEQFF.

The genes are TRBV7-9 and TRBJ1-1, with unresolved D. The CDR3 runs 16 residues. Germline V gene data show CDR1 as SEHNR and CDR2 as FQNEAQ (reference sequence). Trimming removed 1 base at V and 5 bases at J, with 17 bases between. The CDR3 spells CASSLEGRFEGTEAFF. The CDR3 DNA is TGTGCCAGCAGCTTAGAAGGCCGGTTCGAGGGTACTGAAGCTTTCTTT.

This clone occurred a few times. This chain joins TRBV30 and TRBJ1-1, with TRBD1 matching 7 bases. Trimming removed 4 bases from V and 4 bases from J; junction bases left unmatched: 6. Germline CDR1 and CDR2: GTSNPN and SVGIG (reference sequence). The CDR3 has 13 residues. For the CDR3, the DNA is TGTGCCTGGAACAGGGGTCCGGGCACTGAAGCTTTCTTT. Translating gives CAWNRGPGTEAFF.

This clone showed up just a few times. The rearrangement uses TRBV23-1 and TRBJ1-1; the D gene is possibly TRBD1 (5 bases). TRBV23-1 is an ORF for which the function is uncertain. Trimming left V 3 bases short and J 1 base short, with 12 bases between. CDR3 length equals 15 residues. CDR3 loop: CASSHPGHPNTEAFF. For the CDR3, the DNA is TGCGCCAGCAGTCATCCCGGACACCCGAACACTGAAGCTTTCTTT.

This clone has more than one count but fewer than ten. This chain connects TRBV27 to TRBJ2-2, with D uncertain. Germline CDR1 and CDR2: MNHEY and SMNVEV (reference sequence). The CDR3 is 13 amino acids. Between the trimmed V and J ends, which lost 2 bases and 6 bases, there was a span of 7 bases. CDR3 protein: CASSLIGSGELFF. CDR3 bases: TGTGCCAGCAGTTTAATTGGGTCCGGGGAGCTGTTTTTT.

This clone was seen a few times. This chain links TRBV19 with TRBJ1-5; D ambiguous. This CDR3 has 14 amino acids. The germline CDR1 and CDR2 sequences are LNHDA and SQIVND (reference sequence). Trimming pared 6 bases from V and 3 bases from J, leaving 12 bases between. The CDR3 DNA reads TGTGCCAGTAGACAGCGCGACTACAATCAGCCCCAGCATTTT. Translating gives CASRQRDYNQPQHF.

The chain is built from TRBV9 and TRBJ1-1, with D possibly being TRBD1 (5 bases). Germline assignment: CDR1 SGDLS and CDR2 YYNGEE. With 3 bases removed from V and 5 bases from J, the gap between germline ends came to 17 bases. The CDR3 covers 15 residues. CDR3 coding DNA: TGTGCCAGCAGCGCAACCACAGGCGCGGGGACTGAAGCTTTCTTT. Translated, it gives CASSATTGAGTEAFF.

This chain uses TRBV29-1 with TRBJ2-1, with TRBD2 as a possible D gene (5 bases). Trimming left V 7 bases short and J 2 bases short, with 12 bases between. Germline lookup yields CDR1 SQVTM and CDR2 ANQGSEA. This CDR3 region has 13 residues. In DNA form, the CDR3 reads TGCAGCGACTCATCCGGGACCTACAATGAGCAGTTCTTC. This translates into CSDSSGTYNEQFF.

The chain joins TRBV9 to TRBJ2-7; D gene ambiguous. V was trimmed by 10 bases and J by 1 base, leaving 18 bases between them. CDR3 length: 14 residues. CDR1 and CDR2 (germline): SGDLS, YYNGEE. For the CDR3, the DNA is TGTGCCTCATCCGATACAACAGCATCCTACGAGCAGTACTTC. Its protein is CASSDTTASYEQYF.

The gene calls are TRBV10-3 and TRBJ1-2; a possible D gene is TRBD1 (5 bases). This CDR3 region has 10 residues. CDR1 is ENHRY and CDR2 is SYGVKD in the germline V gene. V gave up 10 bases and J gave up 13 bases, with 16 bases separating them. The DNA for the CDR3 is TGTGCCACCGGCGGGGGTCCGCTCACCTTC. Residues: CATGGGPLTF.

V is TRBV7-9 and J is TRBJ1-4, with D perhaps matching TRBD1 (5 bases). V lost 0 bases and J 8 bases, leaving 7 bases between the germline ends. The CDR3 is 13 amino acids. The V gene's germline CDR1 is SEHNR and CDR2 FQNEAQ (reference sequence). The DNA for the CDR3 is TGTGCCAGCAGCTTAGCTGACAGAGAAAAACTGTTTTTT. It is translated as CASSLADREKLFF.

This rearrangement joins TRBV7-2 to TRBJ2-7; D gene uncertain. The CDR3 loop spans 14 amino acids. CDR1 is SGHTA, CDR2 FQGNSA, per germline. The germline V and J ends were trimmed by 1 base and 1 base, with 8 bases remaining between them. The CDR3 DNA is TGTGCCAGCAGCTTAGTGGACCGGTCCTACGAGCAGTACTTC. Translation gives CASSLVDRSYEQYF.

The chain carries TRBV27 and TRBJ2-2; D is undetermined. Per germline, CDR1 MNHEY and CDR2 SMNVEV (reference sequence). Trimming cost V 7 bases and J 0 bases, with 9 bases left between them. The CDR3 length is 14 residues. Written as DNA, the CDR3 is TGTGCCAGCATGGACGGAACGAACACCGGGGAGCTGTTTTTT. This sequence encodes CASMDGTNTGELFF.

This clone was counted a few times. Here the CDR3 DNA reads TGTGCCAGCAGCCAAGAGGGGGCCGGGGATACGCAGTATTTT. It translates to CASSQEGAGDTQYF. The chain employs TRBV14 and TRBJ2-3, with D possibly matching TRBD1 (6 bases). Germline V gene lookup returns CDR1 SGHDN and CDR2 FVKESK. V shed 0 bases and J shed 6 bases, with 10 bases lying between them. This CDR3 comprises 14 residues.

This clone appeared many times. V usage is TRBV7-9 and J usage is TRBJ2-7; weak D call: TRBD1 (6 bases). The CDR3 runs 14 residues. Looked up from germline, CDR1 is SEHNR and CDR2 is FQNEAQ (reference sequence). V was trimmed by 5 bases and J by 3 bases, leaving 14 bases between them. This chain's CDR3 is CASSIGRGLYEQYF. The CDR3 nucleotides are TGTGCCAGCAGCATCGGCAGGGGTCTCTACGAGCAGTACTTC.

The genes are TRBV5-4 and TRBJ2-7; 9 bases are shared with TRBD1. This CDR3 region has 15 residues. The germline gives CDR1 SGHNT, CDR2 YYREEE (reference sequence). V trimming: 4 bases; J trimming: 5 bases; junction bases outside the gene matches: 10. The CDR3 protein is CASSLHRGPLHEQYF. The CDR3 DNA follows: TGTGCCAGCAGCCTTCACAGGGGGCCCCTCCACGAGCAGTACTTC.

CDR3 in amino acids: CASSQSVRGDGNQPQHF. The CDR3 region has the DNA TGTGCCAGCAGTCAGTCCGTGCGGGGCGACGGCAATCAGCCCCAGCATTTT. This rearrangement joins TRBV2 to TRBJ1-5; D perhaps matches TRBD1 (5 bases). The germline V and J ends were trimmed by 5 bases and 2 bases, with 19 bases remaining between them. The CDR3 consists of 17 residues. In germline, CDR1 is SNHLY, CDR2 FYNNEI.

This chain joins TRBV4-1 and TRBJ2-3; D may be TRBD2 (5 bases). Trimming shortened V by 4 bases and J by 2 bases, and 13 bases separated the two germline ends. Germline CDR1 MGHRA, CDR2 YSYEKL. The CDR3 contains 15 residues. CDR3 loop: CASSLTGISTDTQYF. CDR3 bases: TGCGCCAGCAGCCTGACCGGGATTTCCACAGATACGCAGTATTTT.

The chain links TRBV13 to TRBJ2-7; D might be TRBD1 or TRBD2, each matching 5 bases. The V end lost 4 bases, the J end lost 2 bases, and 12 bases lay between the germline ends. The CDR3 loop spans 14 amino acids. Germline CDR1 and CDR2: PRHDT and FYEKMQ (reference sequence). The CDR3 nucleotides are TGTGCCAGCAGCTCCGGGACGGCAACCTACGAGCAGTACTTC. Its protein is CASSSGTATYEQYF.

This clone has more than one count but fewer than ten. The V gene is TRBV7-2, the J gene TRBJ2-1, with a weak D call TRBD2 (6 bases). CDR1 is SGHTA and CDR2 is FQGNSA in the germline V gene. This CDR3 is 16 amino acids long. V lost 2 bases to trimming and J lost 4 bases, with 15 bases between them. In nucleotides, the CDR3 is TGTGCCAGCAGCTTAACTGCGGGAAAGGCTTACAATGAGCAGTTCTTC. Its translation is CASSLTAGKAYNEQFF.

This clone was seen only a few times. The gene calls are TRBV7-9 and TRBJ1-1; D is uncertain. This CDR3 is built from 13 residues. Germline loops: CDR1 SEHNR, CDR2 FQNEAQ (reference sequence). The germline V and J ends were trimmed by 1 base and 1 base, with 4 bases remaining between them. CDR3 sequence: CASSLGANTEAFF. The CDR3 region has the DNA TGTGCCAGCAGCTTAGGGGCGAACACTGAAGCTTTCTTT.

The chain employs TRBV2 and TRBJ1-2, with TRBD1 matching over 11 bases. Germline CDR1 reads SNHLY; CDR2 reads FYNNEI. Unmatched junction bases numbered 8, after V lost 8 bases and J lost 0 bases. This CDR3 contains 16 residues. The CDR3 reads CASESGQGAANYGYTF. The CDR3 nucleotides are TGTGCCAGCGAGTCAGGACAGGGGGCGGCTAACTATGGCTACACCTTC.

This sequence joins TRBV14 and TRBJ1-1, with D possibly matching TRBD1 (5 bases). V was shortened by 4 bases and J by 1 base, with 13 bases between the two germline ends. CDR3 length: 15 amino acids. Germline CDR1 reads SGHDN; CDR2 reads FVKESK. The CDR3 DNA reads TGTGCCAGCAGCCCTCCAGGGAGGAGGAACACTGAAGCTTTCTTT. Its protein is CASSPPGRRNTEAFF.

This clone turned up a few times. The chain couples TRBV4-2 to TRBJ2-1; D perhaps matches TRBD2 (5 bases). V was cut by 4 bases and J by 15 bases, with 22 bases left in between. The CDR3 has 14 residues. Germline V lookup: CDR1 LGHNA, CDR2 YNFKEQ. CDR3 sequence (DNA): TGTGCCAGCAGCCCTGGAGAGGGAACCCTAACCCGGTTCTTC. It encodes CASSPGEGTLTRFF.

The rearrangement uses TRBV9 and TRBJ2-1; D call uncertain. Germline V gene sequence: CDR1 SGDLS, CDR2 YYNGEE. This CDR3 spans 14 amino acids. V was clipped by 0 bases and J by 8 bases, with 12 bases between them. Written as DNA, the CDR3 is TGTGCCAGCAGCGTAGATAAAGGGTTCCATGAGCAGTTCTTC. Protein sequence: CASSVDKGFHEQFF.

The chain uses TRBV29-1 and TRBJ2-1, with D hard to call. The CDR3 is 10 residues long. From germline, CDR1 is SQVTM and CDR2 ANQGSEA. Trimming pared 4 bases from V and 10 bases from J, leaving 8 bases between. The CDR3 sequence is CSVVLLEQFF. In nucleotides, the CDR3 is TGCAGCGTTGTACTCCTGGAGCAGTTCTTC.

This chain joins TRBV5-1 and TRBJ2-1; 13 nucleotides match TRBD2. V dropped 3 bases and J dropped 1; count of bases not matched to a gene: 10. Germline V gives CDR1 SGHRS, CDR2 YFSETQ. CDR3 length: 19 residues. CDR3 loop: CASSSGLAGAGGSYNEQFF. CDR3 nucleotide sequence: TGCGCCAGCAGCTCCGGACTAGCGGGGGCCGGTGGTTCCTACAATGAGCAGTTCTTC.

This clone was seen a few times. The rearrangement joins TRBV9 to TRBJ2-7; 11 nucleotides line up with TRBD1. V shed 3 bases and J 4 bases; nucleotides not matched to a gene: 3. The CDR3 loop spans 14 amino acids. Looked up from germline, CDR1 is SGDLS and CDR2 is YYNGEE. The CDR3 DNA reads TGTGCCAGCAGCGCGGGACAGGGGGTGTACGAGCAGTACTTC. The encoded protein is CASSAGQGVYEQYF.

This clone was seen once. The chain recombines TRBV30 with TRBJ1-1; 10 bases align to TRBD1. CDR3 length equals 14 residues. The V and J ends lost 2 bases and 7 bases, in that order; junction bases with no gene match: 7. Per the germline V gene, CDR1 is GTSNPN and CDR2 is SVGIG (reference sequence). CDR3 in amino acids: CAWSLTGGGSEAFF. CDR3 nucleotides: TGTGCCTGGAGTCTGACAGGGGGCGGGAGTGAAGCTTTCTTT.

This clone was seen a few times. This sequence joins TRBV14 and TRBJ2-5; a weak D match, TRBD2 (6 bases). The CDR3 totals 15 residues. Germline-derived CDR1 and CDR2 are SGHDN and FVKESK. Trimming pared 0 bases from V and 1 base from J, leaving 9 bases between. The CDR3 DNA follows: TGTGCCAGCAGCCAAGAGACTAGGGCCCAAGAGACCCAGTACTTC. Encoded protein: CASSQETRAQETQYF. The complete variable domain, with remaining parts taken from reference TRBV14 and TRBJ2-5, reads EAGVTQFPSHSVIEKGQTVTLRCDPISGHDNLYWYRRVMGKEIKFLLHFVKESKQDESGMPNNRFLAERTGGTYSTLKVQPAELEDSGVYFCASSQETRAQETQYFGPGTRLLVL.